This T cell receptor (beta chain) derives from a study of tumor and adjacent non-tumor tissue in lung cancer. Comments on this clonotype: One junction end does not reproduce the germline sequence, and a read error may be involved.

No cell sorting was done before RNA was extracted from the tissue. The library came from three nested PCR rounds adapted from ARM-PCR protocols. One entry per CDR3 protein results from TCRdb running MiXCR on the multiplex PCR reads. The profile covers some 120,000 distinct CDR3 sequences, with around three fifths appearing a single time and over 10% taken by the ten largest. The CDR3 consists of 14 residues. The germline V gene has CDR1 DFQATT and CDR2 SNEGSKA (reference sequence). This TCR came from a man aged 25 to 40 with non-small cell lung cancer. The sequencing input was lung tumor tissue. This chain joins TRBV20-1 and TRBJ1-1; maybe TRBD1 (5 bases). The CDR3 DNA sequence: TGCAGTGCTAGAAGAGGACCCCGTGGGACTGATGCTTTCTTT. Translation: CSARRGPRGTDAFF.